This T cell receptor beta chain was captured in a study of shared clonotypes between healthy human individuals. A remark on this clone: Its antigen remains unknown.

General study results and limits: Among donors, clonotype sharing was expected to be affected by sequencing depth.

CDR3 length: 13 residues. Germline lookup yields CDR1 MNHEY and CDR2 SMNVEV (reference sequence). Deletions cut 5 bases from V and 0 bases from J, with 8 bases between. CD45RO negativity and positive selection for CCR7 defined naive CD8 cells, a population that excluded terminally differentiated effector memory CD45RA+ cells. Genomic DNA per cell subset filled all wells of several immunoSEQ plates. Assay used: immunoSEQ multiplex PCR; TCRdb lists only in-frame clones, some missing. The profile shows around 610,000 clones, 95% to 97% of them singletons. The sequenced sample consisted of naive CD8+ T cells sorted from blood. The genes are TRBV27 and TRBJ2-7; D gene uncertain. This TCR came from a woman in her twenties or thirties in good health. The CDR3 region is CASSNGPSYEQYF. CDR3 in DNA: TGTGCCAGCAGTAACGGACCCTCCTACGAGCAGTACTTC.